Included here is one TCR beta chain sequence, with context. Assay used: immunoSEQ multiplex PCR; TCRdb lists only in-frame clones, some missing. This sample carries 85,000 to 95,000 clones, approximately 88% of them seen once, and the ten largest clones take more than 0.85%. As to time point: pretreatment peripheral blood. The data were obtained in a study of PD-L1 blockade in urothelial cancer. The V and J ends lost 7 bases and 4 bases respectively, with 18 bases between them. The germline CDR1 and CDR2 sequences are ENHRY and SYGVKD. The CDR3 spans 15 residues. The origin of this receptor is an elderly woman with urothelial cancer. The gene calls are TRBV10-3 and TRBJ2-3, with D perhaps TRBD2 (7 bases). Sequenced material: PBMCs, taken around atezolizumab (anti-PD-L1) treatment. For the CDR3, the DNA is TGTGCCATCATGGAAGGCGGAGGGGGGGCAGATACGCAGTATTTT. Translation: CAIMEGGGGADTQYF.